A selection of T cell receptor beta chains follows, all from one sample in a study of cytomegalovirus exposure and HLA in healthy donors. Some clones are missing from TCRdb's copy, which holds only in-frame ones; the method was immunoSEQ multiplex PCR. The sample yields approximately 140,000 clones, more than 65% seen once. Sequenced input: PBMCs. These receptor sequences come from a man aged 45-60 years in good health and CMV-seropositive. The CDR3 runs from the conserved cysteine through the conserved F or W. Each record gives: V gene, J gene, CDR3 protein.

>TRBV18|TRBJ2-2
CASSPPSGGNTGELFF
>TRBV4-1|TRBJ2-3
CASSQVLAREGTDTQYF
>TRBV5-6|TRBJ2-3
CASSPPRGWAQITQYF
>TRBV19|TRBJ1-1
CASTLTGGQGAHNTEAFF
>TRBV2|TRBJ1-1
CASSPQDNEAFF
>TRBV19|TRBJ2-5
CASSIVLQGLQTQYF
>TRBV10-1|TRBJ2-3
CASSVAGGPDTQYF
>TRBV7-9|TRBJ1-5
CASSLKQYSNQPQHF
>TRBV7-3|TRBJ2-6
CASSLVASGANVLTF
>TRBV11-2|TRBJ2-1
CASDRVAYNEQFF
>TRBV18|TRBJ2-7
CASSPNTGGRGLYEQYF
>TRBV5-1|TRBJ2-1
CASSFGTSGGSGEQFF
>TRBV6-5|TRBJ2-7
CASSTIHLEKQYF